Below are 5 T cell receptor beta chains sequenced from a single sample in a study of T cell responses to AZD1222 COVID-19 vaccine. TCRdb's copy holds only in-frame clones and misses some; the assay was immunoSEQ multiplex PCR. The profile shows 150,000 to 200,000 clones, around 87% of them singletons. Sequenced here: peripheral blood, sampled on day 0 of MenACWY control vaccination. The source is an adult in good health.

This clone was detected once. CDR3: CASTGTGGWYGYTF. The CDR3 DNA sequence: TGTGCCAGCACCGGGACAGGGGGGTGGTATGGCTACACCTTC. The rearrangement links TRBV28 to TRBJ1-2; 11 nucleotides align to TRBD1. CDR1 and CDR2 from the germline V gene are MDHEN and SYDVKM. Unmatched junction bases numbered 6, after V lost 7 bases and J lost 5 bases. The CDR3 is 14 residues long.

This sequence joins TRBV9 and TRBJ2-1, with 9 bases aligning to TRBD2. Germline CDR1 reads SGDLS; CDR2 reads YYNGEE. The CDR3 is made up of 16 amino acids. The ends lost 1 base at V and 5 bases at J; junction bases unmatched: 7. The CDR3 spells CASSVRAGLANNEQFF. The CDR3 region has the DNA TGTGCCAGCAGCGTACGGGCGGGACTAGCCAACAATGAGCAGTTCTTC.

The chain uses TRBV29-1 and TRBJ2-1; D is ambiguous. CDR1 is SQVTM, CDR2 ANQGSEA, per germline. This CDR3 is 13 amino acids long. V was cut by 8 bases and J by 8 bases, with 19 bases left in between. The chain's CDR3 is CSISGPRLDEQFF. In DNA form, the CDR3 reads TGCAGCATATCTGGGCCCCGGTTGGATGAGCAGTTCTTC.

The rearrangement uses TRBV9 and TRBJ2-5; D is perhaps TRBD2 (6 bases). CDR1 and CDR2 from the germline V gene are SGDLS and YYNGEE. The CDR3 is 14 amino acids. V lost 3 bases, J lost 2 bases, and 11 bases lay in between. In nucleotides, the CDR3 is TGTGCCAGCAGCGAGCAGACTAGTCAAGAGACCCAGTACTTC. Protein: CASSEQTSQETQYF.

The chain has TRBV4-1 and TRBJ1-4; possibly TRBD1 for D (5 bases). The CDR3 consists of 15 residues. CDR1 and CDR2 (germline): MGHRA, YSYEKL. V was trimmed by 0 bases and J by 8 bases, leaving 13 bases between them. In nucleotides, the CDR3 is TGCGCCAGCAGCCAAGATCAAGGGGTCTCGGAAAAACTGTTTTTT. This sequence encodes CASSQDQGVSEKLFF.